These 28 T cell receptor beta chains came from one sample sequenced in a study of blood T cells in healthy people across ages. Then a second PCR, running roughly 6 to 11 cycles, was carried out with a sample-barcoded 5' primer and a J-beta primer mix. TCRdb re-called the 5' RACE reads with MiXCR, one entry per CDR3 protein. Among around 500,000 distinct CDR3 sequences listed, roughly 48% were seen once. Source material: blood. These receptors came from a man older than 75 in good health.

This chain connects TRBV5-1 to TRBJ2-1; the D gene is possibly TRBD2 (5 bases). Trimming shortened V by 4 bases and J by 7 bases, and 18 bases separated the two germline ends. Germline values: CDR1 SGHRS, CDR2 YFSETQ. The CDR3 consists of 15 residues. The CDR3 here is CASSLEVGIGNEQFF. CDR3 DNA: TGCGCCAGCAGCCTGGAGGTGGGGATCGGGAATGAGCAGTTCTTC.

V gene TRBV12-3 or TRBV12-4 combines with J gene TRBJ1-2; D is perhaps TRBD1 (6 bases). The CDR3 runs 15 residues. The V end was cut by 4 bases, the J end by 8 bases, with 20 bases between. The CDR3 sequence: CASSSRRDRSEGYTF. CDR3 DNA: TGTGCCAGCAGTTCCCGACGAGACAGGTCAGAAGGCTACACCTTC.

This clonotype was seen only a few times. CDR3 residues: CASSFRGADIGGGTDTQYF. CDR3 DNA sequence: TGTGCCAGCAGCTTTAGGGGGGCGGACATTGGCGGGGGCACAGATACGCAGTATTTT. The chain joins TRBV7-9 to TRBJ2-3, with D perhaps given as TRBD1 or TRBD2 (6 bases each). Germline V lookup: CDR1 SEHNR, CDR2 FQNEAQ (reference sequence). The CDR3 extends over 19 amino acids. V lost 3 bases, J lost 1 base, and 23 bases lay in between.

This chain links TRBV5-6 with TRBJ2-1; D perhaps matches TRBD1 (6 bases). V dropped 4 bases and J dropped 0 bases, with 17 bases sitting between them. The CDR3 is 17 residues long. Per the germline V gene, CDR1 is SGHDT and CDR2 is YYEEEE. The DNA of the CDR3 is TGTGCCAGCAGCGCCCGCGGCGGCAGGGGCTCCTACAATGAGCAGTTCTTC. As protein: CASSARGGRGSYNEQFF.

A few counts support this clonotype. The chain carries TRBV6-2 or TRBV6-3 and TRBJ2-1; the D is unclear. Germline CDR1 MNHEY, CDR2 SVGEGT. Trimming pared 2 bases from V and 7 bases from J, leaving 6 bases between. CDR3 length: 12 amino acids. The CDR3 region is CASSYLRNEQFF. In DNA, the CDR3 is TGTGCCAGCAGTTACCTTCGGAATGAGCAGTTCTTC.

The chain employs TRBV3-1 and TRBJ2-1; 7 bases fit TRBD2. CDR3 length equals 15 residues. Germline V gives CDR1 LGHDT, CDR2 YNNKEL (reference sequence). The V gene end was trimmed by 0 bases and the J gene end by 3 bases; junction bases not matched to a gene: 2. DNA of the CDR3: TGTGCCAGCAGCCAAGACAGCGGGATCTACAATGAGCAGTTCTTC. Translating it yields CASSQDSGIYNEQFF.

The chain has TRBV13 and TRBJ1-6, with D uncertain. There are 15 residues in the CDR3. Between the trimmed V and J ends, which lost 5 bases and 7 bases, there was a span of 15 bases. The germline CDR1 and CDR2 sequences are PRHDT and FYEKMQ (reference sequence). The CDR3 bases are TGTGCCAGCAGCCCCGGCCAGGCGGGGAATTCACCCCTCCACTTT. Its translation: CASSPGQAGNSPLHF.

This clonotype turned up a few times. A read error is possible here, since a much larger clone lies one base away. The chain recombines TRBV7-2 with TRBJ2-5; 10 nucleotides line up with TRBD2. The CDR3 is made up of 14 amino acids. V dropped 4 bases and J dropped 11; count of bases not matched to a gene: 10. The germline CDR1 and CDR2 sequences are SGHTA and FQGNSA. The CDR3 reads CASSSGVLAGEQYF. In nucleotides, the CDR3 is TGTGCCAGCAGCTCGGGGGTCCTAGCGGGAGAGCAGTACTTC.

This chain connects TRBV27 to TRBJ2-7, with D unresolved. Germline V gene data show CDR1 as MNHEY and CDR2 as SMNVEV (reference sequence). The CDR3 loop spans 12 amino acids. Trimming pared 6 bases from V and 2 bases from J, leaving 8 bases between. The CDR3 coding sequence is TGTGCCAGCAGGGCAGTCACCTACGAGCAGTACTTC. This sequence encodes CASRAVTYEQYF.

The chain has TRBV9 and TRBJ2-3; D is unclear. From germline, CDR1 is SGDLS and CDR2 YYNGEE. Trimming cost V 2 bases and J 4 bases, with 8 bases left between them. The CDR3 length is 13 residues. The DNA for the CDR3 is TGTGCCAGCAGCGTCCTCACTCCAGATACGCAGTATTTT. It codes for CASSVLTPDTQYF.

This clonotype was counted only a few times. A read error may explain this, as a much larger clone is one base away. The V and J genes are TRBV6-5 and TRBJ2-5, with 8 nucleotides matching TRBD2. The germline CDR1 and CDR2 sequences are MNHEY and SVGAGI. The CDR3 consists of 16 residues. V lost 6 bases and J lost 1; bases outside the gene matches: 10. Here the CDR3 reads CASRTSALQPQETQYF. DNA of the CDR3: TGTGCCAGCAGGACTAGCGCTCTTCAGCCCCAAGAGACCCAGTACTTC.

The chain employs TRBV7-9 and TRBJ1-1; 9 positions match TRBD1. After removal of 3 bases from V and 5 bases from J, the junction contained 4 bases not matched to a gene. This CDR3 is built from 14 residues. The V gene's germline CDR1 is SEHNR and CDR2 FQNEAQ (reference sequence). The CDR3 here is CASSFGTGYTEAFF. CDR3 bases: TGTGCCAGCAGCTTCGGGACAGGGTATACTGAAGCTTTCTTT.

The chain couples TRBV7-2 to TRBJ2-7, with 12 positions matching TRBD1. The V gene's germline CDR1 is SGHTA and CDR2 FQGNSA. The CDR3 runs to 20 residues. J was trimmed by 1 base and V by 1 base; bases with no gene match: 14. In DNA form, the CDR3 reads TGTGCCAGCAGCTTAGTCTCCGGGACAGGGGGCGCGGGTGGTTCCTACGAGCAGTACTTC. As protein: CASSLVSGTGGAGGSYEQYF.

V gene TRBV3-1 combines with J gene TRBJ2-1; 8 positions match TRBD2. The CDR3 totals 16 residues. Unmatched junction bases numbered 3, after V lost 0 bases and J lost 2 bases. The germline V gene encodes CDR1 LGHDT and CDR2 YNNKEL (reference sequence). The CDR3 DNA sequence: TGTGCCAGCAGCCAAGATGCGGGGGGCCCCTACAATGAGCAGTTCTTC. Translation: CASSQDAGGPYNEQFF.

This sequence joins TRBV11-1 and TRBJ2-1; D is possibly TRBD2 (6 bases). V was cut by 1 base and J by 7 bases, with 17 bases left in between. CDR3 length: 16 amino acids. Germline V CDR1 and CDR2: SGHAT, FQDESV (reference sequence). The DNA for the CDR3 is TGTGCCAGCAGCTTAGTACGGGGGAGGCTCCGGAATGAGCAGTTCTTC. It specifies CASSLVRGRLRNEQFF.

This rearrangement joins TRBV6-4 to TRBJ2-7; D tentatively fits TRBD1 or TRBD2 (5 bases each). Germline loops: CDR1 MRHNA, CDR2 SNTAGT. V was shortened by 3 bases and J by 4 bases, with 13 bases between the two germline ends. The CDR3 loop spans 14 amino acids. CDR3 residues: CASSEARGPYEQYF. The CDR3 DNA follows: TGTGCCAGCAGTGAGGCACGGGGCCCATACGAGCAGTACTTC.

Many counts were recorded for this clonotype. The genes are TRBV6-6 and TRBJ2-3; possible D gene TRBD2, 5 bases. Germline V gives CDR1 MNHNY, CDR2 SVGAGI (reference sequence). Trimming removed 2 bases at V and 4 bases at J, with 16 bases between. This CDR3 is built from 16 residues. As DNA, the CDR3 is TGTGCCAGCAGTTACGGCGGACTCTCCCCCTCAGATACGCAGTATTTT. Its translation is CASSYGGLSPSDTQYF.

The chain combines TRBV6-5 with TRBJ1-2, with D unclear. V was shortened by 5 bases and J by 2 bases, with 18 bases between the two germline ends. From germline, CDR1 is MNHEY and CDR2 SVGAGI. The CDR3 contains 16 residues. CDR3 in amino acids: CASSISADGENYGYTF. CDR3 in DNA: TGTGCCAGCAGTATCTCCGCCGACGGAGAGAACTATGGCTACACCTTC.

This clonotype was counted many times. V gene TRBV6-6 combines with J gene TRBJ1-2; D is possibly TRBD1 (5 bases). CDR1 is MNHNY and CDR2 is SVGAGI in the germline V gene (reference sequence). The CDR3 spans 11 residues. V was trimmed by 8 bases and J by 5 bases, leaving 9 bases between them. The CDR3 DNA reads TGTGCCAGCGGGGGAGTATATGGCTACACCTTC. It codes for CASGGVYGYTF.

The CDR3 reads CASSHTGNAYEQYF. CDR3 DNA sequence: TGTGCCAGCAGCCACACAGGAAATGCCTACGAGCAGTACTTC. This rearrangement joins TRBV7-9 to TRBJ2-7; a possible D gene is TRBD1 (5 bases). Deletions cut 5 bases from V and 2 bases from J, with 13 bases between. The CDR3 is 14 amino acids. CDR1 and CDR2 (germline): SEHNR, FQNEAQ (reference sequence).

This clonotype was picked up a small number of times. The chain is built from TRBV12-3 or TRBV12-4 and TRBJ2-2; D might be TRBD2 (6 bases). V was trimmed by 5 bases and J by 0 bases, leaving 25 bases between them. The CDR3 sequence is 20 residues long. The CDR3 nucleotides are TGTGCCAGCAGTCCCGTCGGGCTGGGGGGTCAAGATCCGAACACCGGGGAGCTGTTTTTT. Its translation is CASSPVGLGGQDPNTGELFF.

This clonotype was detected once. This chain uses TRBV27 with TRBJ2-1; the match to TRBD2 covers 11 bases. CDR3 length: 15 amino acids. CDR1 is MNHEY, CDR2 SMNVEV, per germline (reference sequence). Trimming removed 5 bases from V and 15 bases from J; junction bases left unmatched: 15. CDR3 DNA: TGTGCCAGCAGTACTTGGGCTAGCGGGGGGTGGAGTCCGTTCTTC. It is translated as CASSTWASGGWSPFF.

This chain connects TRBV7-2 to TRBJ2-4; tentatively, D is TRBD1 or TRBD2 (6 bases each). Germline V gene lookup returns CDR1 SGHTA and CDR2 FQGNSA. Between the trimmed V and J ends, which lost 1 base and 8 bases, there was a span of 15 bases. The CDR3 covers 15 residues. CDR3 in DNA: TGTGCCAGCAGCTTAGAGCCCGGGGGCATAGACATTCAGTACTTC. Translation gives CASSLEPGGIDIQYF.

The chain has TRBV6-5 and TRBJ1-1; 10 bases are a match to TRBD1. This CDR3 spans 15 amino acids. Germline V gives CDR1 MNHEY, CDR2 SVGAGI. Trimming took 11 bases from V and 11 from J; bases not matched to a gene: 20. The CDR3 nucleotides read TGTGCCGGCACCCCTCCGGGACAGGGGACACTGAAGGCTTTCTTT. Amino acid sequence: CAGTPPGQGTLKAFF.

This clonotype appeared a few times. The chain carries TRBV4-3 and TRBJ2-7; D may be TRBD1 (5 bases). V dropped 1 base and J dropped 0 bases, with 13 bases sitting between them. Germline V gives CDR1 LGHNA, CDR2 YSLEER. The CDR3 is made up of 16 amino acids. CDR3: CASSQGWSGPSYEQYF. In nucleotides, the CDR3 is TGCGCCAGCAGCCAAGGATGGTCAGGGCCCTCCTACGAGCAGTACTTC.

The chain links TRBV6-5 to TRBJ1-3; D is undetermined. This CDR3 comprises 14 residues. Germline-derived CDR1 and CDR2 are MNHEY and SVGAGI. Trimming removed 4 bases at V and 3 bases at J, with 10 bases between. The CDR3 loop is CASSSSVGGNTIYF. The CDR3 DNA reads TGTGCCAGCAGTTCATCCGTAGGTGGAAACACCATATATTTT.

Written as DNA, the CDR3 is TGCGCCAGCAGCCAGGGGTACTCCTATAATTCACCCCTCCACTTT. It translates to CASSQGYSYNSPLHF. The chain joins TRBV4-3 to TRBJ1-6; unclear D gene. This CDR3 comprises 15 residues. Per the germline V gene, CDR1 is LGHNA and CDR2 is YSLEER. V gave up 3 bases and J gave up 0 bases, with 6 bases separating them.

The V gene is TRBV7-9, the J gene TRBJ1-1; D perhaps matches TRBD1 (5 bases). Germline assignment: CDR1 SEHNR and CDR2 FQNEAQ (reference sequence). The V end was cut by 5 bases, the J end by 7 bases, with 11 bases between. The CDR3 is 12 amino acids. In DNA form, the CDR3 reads TGTGCCAGCAGCCTGGGACGGGGTGAAGCTTTCTTT. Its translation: CASSLGRGEAFF.